This entry describes one TCR beta chain. The antigen remains unidentified. The CDR3 runs 14 residues. Germline-derived CDR1 and CDR2 are SGHTS and YDEGEE. The ends lost 3 bases at V and 4 bases at J; junction bases unmatched: 5. The sample is drawn from a study of cytomegalovirus exposure and HLA in healthy donors. Study results and limitations: Investigators reported 150 to 200 TCR beta chains as tied to cytomegalovirus. Later analysis revealed greater clonal expansion in HLA-associated TCR beta chains than in equally common others. Usually a TCR sequence was rare, but some public TCRs were found in many donors.

PCR involved 60 Vbeta and 13 Jbeta primers. The method was immunoSEQ multiplex PCR; TCRdb's version includes in-frame clones alone and lacks a portion of them. The sample has 95,000 to 150,000 clones, 75% to 90% seen once. The origin of this receptor is a female donor in good health and CMV-seropositive. The V call is TRBV5-8, the J call TRBJ1-2, with 8 nucleotides matching TRBD1. Sequencing was performed on PBMCs. The CDR3 region has the DNA TGTGCCAGCAGCTGGGACAGGAGAACCTATGGCTACACCTTC. This encodes CASSWDRRTYGYTF.